One TCR beta chain is described in this entry. TCRdb keeps only in-frame clones here, not all; method: immunoSEQ multiplex PCR. Among 120,000 or so clones, approximately 92% were seen once, and the ten largest hold roughly 0.54%. Per the germline V gene, CDR1 is SGHNT and CDR2 is YENEEA. The length of the CDR3 is 13 residues. V lost 6 bases and J lost 5, with 10 bases in between. These data belong to a study of control samples from healthy donors and cancer patients. This receptor was obtained from a man older than 75 with head and neck cancer. Material for sequencing was PBMCs. This chain links TRBV11-3 with TRBJ2-2; D remains unclear. The CDR3 DNA reads TGTGCCAGCAGGAACAGTACTACCGGGGAGCTGTTTTTT. Translating gives CASRNSTTGELFF.